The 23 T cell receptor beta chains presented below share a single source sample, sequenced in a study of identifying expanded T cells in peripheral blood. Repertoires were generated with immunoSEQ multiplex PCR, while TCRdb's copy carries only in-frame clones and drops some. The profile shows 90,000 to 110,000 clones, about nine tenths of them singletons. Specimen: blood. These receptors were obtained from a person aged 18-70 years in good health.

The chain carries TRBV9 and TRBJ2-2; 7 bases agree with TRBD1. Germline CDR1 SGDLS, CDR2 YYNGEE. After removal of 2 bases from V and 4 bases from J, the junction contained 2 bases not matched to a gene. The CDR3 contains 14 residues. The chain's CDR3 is CASSVAGGTGELFF. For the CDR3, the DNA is TGTGCCAGCAGCGTGGCAGGGGGCACCGGGGAGCTGTTTTTT.

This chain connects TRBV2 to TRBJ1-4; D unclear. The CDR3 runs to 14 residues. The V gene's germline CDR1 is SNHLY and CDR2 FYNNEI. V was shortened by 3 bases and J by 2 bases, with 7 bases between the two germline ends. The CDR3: CASSEVATNEKLFF. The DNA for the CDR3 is TGTGCCAGCAGTGAGGTGGCCACTAATGAAAAACTGTTTTTT.

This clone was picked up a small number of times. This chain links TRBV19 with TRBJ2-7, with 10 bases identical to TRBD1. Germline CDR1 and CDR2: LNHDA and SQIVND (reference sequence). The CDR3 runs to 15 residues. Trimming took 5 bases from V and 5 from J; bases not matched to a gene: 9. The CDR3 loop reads CASSPMGQGFHEQYF. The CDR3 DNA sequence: TGTGCCAGTAGTCCAATGGGACAGGGGTTCCACGAGCAGTACTTC.

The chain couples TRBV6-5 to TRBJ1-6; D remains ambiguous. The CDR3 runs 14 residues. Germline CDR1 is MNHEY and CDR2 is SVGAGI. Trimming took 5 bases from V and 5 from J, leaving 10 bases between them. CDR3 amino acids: CASSGRRDNSPLHF. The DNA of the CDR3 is TGTGCCAGCAGTGGACGGCGAGATAATTCACCCCTCCACTTT.

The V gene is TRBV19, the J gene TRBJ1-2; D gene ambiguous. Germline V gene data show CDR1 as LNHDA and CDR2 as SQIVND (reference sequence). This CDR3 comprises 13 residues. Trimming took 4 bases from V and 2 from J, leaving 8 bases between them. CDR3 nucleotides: TGTGCCAGTAGTAATCAAGGAAACTATGGCTACACCTTC. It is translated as CASSNQGNYGYTF.

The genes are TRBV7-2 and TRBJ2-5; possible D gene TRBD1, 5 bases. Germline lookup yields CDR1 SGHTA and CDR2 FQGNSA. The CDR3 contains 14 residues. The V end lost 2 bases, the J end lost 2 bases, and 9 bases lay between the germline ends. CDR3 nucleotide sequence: TGTGCCAGCAGCTTATCAGGGAATCAAGAGACCCAGTACTTC. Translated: CASSLSGNQETQYF. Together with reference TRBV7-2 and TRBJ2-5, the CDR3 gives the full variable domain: GAGVSQSPSNKVTEKGKDVELRCDPISGHTALYWYRQSLGQGLEFLIYFQGNSAPDKSGLPSDRFSAERTGGSVSTLTIQRTQQEDSAVYLCASSLSGNQETQYFGPGTRLLVL.

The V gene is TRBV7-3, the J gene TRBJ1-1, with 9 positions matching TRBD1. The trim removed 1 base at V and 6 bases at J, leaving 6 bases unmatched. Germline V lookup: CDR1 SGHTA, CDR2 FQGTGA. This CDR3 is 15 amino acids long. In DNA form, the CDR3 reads TGTGCCAGCAGCTTAATGGGACAGGGCCGTTCTGAAGCTTTCTTT. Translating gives CASSLMGQGRSEAFF.

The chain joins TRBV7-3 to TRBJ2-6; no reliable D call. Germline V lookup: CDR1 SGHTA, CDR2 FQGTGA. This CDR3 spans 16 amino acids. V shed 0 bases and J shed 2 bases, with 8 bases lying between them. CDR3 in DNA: TGTGCCAGCAGCTTAACCGCGGATCCTGGGGCCAACGTCCTGACTTTC. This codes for CASSLTADPGANVLTF.

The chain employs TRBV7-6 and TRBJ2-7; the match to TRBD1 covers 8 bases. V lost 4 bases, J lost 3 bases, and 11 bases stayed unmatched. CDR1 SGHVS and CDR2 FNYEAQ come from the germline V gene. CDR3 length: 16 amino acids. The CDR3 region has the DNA TGTGCCAGCAGCTCACTAACTGGCAGGGGGCTCTACGAGCAGTACTTC. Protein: CASSSLTGRGLYEQYF.

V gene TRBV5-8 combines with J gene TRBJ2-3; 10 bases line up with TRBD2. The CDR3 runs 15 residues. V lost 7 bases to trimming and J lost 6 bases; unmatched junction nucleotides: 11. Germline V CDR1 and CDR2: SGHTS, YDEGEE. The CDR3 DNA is TGTGCCAGCGGTACTAGCGGGGCATCGGGGGATACGCAGTATTTT. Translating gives CASGTSGASGDTQYF.

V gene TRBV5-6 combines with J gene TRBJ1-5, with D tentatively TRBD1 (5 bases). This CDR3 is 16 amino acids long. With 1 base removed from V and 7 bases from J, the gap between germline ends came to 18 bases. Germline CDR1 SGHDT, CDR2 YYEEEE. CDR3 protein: CASSLLTGTHGQPQHF. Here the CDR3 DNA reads TGTGCCAGCAGCTTGCTGACCGGGACCCACGGCCAGCCCCAGCATTTT.

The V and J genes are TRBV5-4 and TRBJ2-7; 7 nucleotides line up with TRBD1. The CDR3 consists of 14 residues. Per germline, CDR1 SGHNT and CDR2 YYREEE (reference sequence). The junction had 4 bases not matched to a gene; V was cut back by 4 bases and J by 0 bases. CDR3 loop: CASSRGQTSYEQYF. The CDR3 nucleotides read TGTGCCAGCAGCCGGGGACAGACCTCCTACGAGCAGTACTTC.

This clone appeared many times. CDR3 amino acids: CAIKGQGINYGYTF. DNA for the CDR3: TGTGCCATCAAGGGACAGGGGATCAACTATGGCTACACCTTC. The rearrangement joins TRBV10-3 to TRBJ1-2; 10 bases align to TRBD1. CDR3 length: 14 residues. Trimming removed 7 bases from V and 2 bases from J; junction bases left unmatched: 4. Germline CDR1 ENHRY, CDR2 SYGVKD.

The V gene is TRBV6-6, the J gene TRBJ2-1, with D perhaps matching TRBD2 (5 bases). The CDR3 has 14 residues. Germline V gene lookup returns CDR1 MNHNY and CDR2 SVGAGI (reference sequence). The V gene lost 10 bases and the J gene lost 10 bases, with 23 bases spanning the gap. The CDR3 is CATAARAISGEQFF. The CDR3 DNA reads TGTGCCACCGCCGCTAGGGCTATCTCGGGGGAGCAGTTCTTC.

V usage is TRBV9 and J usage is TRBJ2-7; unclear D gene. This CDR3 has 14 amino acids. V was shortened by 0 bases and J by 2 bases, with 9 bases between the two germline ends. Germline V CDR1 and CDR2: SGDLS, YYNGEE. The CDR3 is CASSVDPSPYEQYF. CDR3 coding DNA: TGTGCCAGCAGCGTAGACCCTTCTCCCTACGAGCAGTACTTC.

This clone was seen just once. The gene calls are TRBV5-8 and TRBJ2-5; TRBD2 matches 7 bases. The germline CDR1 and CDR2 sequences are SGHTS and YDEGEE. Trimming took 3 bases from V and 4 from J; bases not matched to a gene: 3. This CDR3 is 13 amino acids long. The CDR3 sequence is CASSSWGGETQYF. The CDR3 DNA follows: TGTGCCAGCAGCTCATGGGGGGGAGAGACCCAGTACTTC.

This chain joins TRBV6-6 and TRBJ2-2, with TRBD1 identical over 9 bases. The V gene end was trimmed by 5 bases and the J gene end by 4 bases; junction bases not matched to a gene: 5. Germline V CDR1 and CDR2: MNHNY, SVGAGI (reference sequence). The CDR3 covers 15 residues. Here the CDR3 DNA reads TGTGCCAGCAGTCCCGGACAGGGGACCACCGGGGAGCTGTTTTTT. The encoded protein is CASSPGQGTTGELFF.

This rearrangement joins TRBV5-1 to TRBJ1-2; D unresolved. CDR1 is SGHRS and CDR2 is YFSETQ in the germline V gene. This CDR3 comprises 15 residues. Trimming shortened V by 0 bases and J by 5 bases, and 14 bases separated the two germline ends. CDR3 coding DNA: TGCGCCAGCAGCTTGGAGGCTCAGGCCCGGTATGGCTACACCTTC. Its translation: CASSLEAQARYGYTF.

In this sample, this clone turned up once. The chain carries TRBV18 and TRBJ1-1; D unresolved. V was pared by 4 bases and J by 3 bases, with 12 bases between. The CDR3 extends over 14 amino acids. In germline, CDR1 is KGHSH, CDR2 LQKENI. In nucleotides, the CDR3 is TGTGCCAGCTCACGTCTAGAGGGCTACACTGAAGCTTTCTTT. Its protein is CASSRLEGYTEAFF.

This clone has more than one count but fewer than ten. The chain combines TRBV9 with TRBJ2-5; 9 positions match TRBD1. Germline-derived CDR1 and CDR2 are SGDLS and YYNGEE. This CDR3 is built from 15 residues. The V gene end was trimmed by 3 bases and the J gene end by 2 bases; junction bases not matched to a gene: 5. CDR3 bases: TGTGCCAGCAGCGAACAGGGGGCCGGGCAAGAGACCCAGTACTTC. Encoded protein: CASSEQGAGQETQYF.

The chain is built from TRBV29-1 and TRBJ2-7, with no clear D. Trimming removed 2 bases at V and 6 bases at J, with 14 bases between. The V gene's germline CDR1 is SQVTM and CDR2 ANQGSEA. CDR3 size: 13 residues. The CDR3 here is CSVETPLSGEQYF. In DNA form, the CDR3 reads TGCAGCGTTGAAACGCCTCTATCGGGCGAGCAGTACTTC.

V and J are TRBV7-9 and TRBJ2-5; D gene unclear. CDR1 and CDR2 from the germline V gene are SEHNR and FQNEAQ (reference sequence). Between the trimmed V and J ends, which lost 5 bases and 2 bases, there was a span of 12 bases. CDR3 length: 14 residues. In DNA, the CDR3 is TGTGCCAGCAGCAAAAGACAAACGCAAGAGACCCAGTACTTC. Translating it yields CASSKRQTQETQYF.

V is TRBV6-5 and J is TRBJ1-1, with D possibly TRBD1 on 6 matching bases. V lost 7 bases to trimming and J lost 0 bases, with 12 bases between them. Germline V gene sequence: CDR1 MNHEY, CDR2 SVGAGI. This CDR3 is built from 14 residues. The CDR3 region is CASTEDSMNTEAFF. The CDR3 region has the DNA TGTGCCAGCACCGAGGACAGCATGAACACTGAAGCTTTCTTT.